These 30 T cell receptor beta chains were sequenced from one sample in a study of OX40 agonist ivuxolimab in advanced cancers. Generated by immunoSEQ multiplex PCR, the TCRdb table keeps only in-frame clones and is missing some. The profile shows approximately 74,000 clones, around 89% of them singletons. Here the sequenced sample was CD4+ or CD8+ T cells sorted from blood, taken in a trial of the OX40 agonist ivuxolimab. These receptors came from an adult with an advanced solid tumor such as melanoma, head and neck, liver or kidney cancer.

As regards this clone: Sequence at one end of the junction differs from germline and may be a read error. The V and J genes are TRBV11-3 and TRBJ2-3; a possible D gene is TRBD1 (6 bases). This CDR3 is 13 amino acids long. Germline CDR1 and CDR2: SGHNT and YENEEA. In DNA form, the CDR3 reads TGTGCCAGCAGCTTAGCCCAAGGGCAGGGGTTGGATTTT. Translation: CASSLAQGQGLDF.

The V call is TRBV28, the J call TRBJ2-7; the match to TRBD1 covers 7 bases. Germline CDR1 is MDHEN and CDR2 is SYDVKM. Losses at the gene ends were 6 bases for V and 5 bases for J; bases not matched to a gene: 7. The CDR3 runs to 13 residues. In DNA form, the CDR3 reads TGTGCCAGCAGGGGACAGATGCCTCACGAGCAGTACTTC. It is translated as CASRGQMPHEQYF.

This clone is medium-sized. The same CDR3 arises from other DNA sequences in this sample as well. This rearrangement joins TRBV28 to TRBJ1-4, with TRBD1 as a possible D gene (5 bases). This CDR3 spans 15 amino acids. Trimming left V 6 bases short and J 0 bases short, with 11 bases between. CDR1 MDHEN and CDR2 SYDVKM come from the germline V gene. CDR3 region: CASSLGGATNEKLFF. CDR3 nucleotides: TGTGCCAGCAGCCTCGGGGGGGCAACTAATGAAAAACTGTTTTTT.

V gene TRBV18 combines with J gene TRBJ2-6, with D possibly TRBD1 on 6 matching bases. V lost 5 bases and J lost 0, with 11 bases in between. Germline-derived CDR1 and CDR2 are KGHSH and LQKENI. CDR3 size: 16 residues. CDR3 DNA: TGTGCCAGCTCAGAGGGACAACTCTCTGGGGCCAACGTCCTGACTTTC. This gives the protein CASSEGQLSGANVLTF.

V gene TRBV9 combines with J gene TRBJ2-7; D gene unclear. The CDR3 loop spans 14 amino acids. CDR1 and CDR2 (germline): SGDLS, YYNGEE. Trimming left V 0 bases short and J 3 bases short, with 10 bases between. The CDR3 DNA is TGTGCCAGCAGCGTAGCCCGCGAGGACTACGAGCAGTACTTC. Its protein is CASSVAREDYEQYF.

The rearrangement joins TRBV18 to TRBJ2-7; 9 bases are shared with TRBD1. The CDR3 loop spans 14 amino acids. The V and J ends lost 4 bases and 2 bases, in that order; junction bases with no gene match: 3. The V gene's germline CDR1 is KGHSH and CDR2 LQKENI. CDR3 nucleotides: TGTGCCAGCTCACTTGGACAGGGGACCTACGAGCAGTACTTC. Encoded protein: CASSLGQGTYEQYF.

The V call is TRBV6-6, the J call TRBJ2-3; D is possibly TRBD1 (5 bases). Germline assignment: CDR1 MNHNY and CDR2 SVGAGI (reference sequence). Trimming left V 6 bases short and J 6 bases short, with 19 bases between. The CDR3 is 15 amino acids. CDR3 DNA: TGTGCCAGCAGACAAGCCCCAGGGATCGGCGATACGCAGTATTTT. Protein sequence: CASRQAPGIGDTQYF.

V and J are TRBV5-1 and TRBJ2-3, with TRBD2 matching over 13 bases. V shed 5 bases and J 1 base; nucleotides not matched to a gene: 1. CDR3 length: 15 residues. Germline lookup yields CDR1 SGHRS and CDR2 YFSETQ. CDR3 protein: CASRTSGRGTDTQYF. CDR3 in DNA: TGCGCCAGCAGAACTAGCGGGAGGGGCACAGATACGCAGTATTTT.

Written as DNA, the CDR3 is TGTGCCAGCAGTGAAAACACGGGCAATTATAATGAGCAGTTCTTC. Its translation is CASSENTGNYNEQFF. The V gene is TRBV2, the J gene TRBJ2-1; D is uncertain. The CDR3 contains 15 residues. The germline CDR1 and CDR2 sequences are SNHLY and FYNNEI. Trimming removed 2 bases at V and 7 bases at J, with 15 bases between.

Only one count was recorded for this clone. V and J are TRBV5-6 and TRBJ2-1; 10 bases line up with TRBD2. This CDR3 has 15 amino acids. Germline CDR1 is SGHDT and CDR2 is YYEEEE. The ends lost 4 bases at V and 2 bases at J; junction bases unmatched: 3. The CDR3 spells CASSGAGGPYNEQFF. CDR3 DNA sequence: TGTGCCAGCAGCGGAGCGGGAGGGCCCTACAATGAGCAGTTCTTC.

The genes are TRBV15 and TRBJ2-7; D not certain. V was clipped by 0 bases and J by 3 bases, with 9 bases between them. The CDR3 sequence is 14 residues long. CDR1 and CDR2 from the germline V gene are LNHNV and YYDKDF (reference sequence). CDR3 nucleotide sequence: TGTGCCACCAGCAGAGAAGGGCTCCACTACGAGCAGTACTTC. It yields the protein CATSREGLHYEQYF.

The rearrangement links TRBV5-1 to TRBJ2-5; TRBD2 aligns across 8 bases. The length of the CDR3 is 14 residues. Germline V gene lookup returns CDR1 SGHRS and CDR2 YFSETQ. V lost 0 bases, J lost 3 bases, and 1 base stayed unmatched. This chain's CDR3 is CASSLGGGKETQYF. CDR3 nucleotides: TGCGCCAGCAGCTTGGGCGGGGGGAAAGAGACCCAGTACTTC.

The CDR3 sequence: CAIPRNTSGTGIEETQYF. The CDR3 coding sequence is TGTGCCATCCCGAGAAATACTAGCGGAACGGGCATCGAAGAGACCCAGTACTTC. The chain joins TRBV21-1 to TRBJ2-5; the table calls TRBD2, which could not be checked here. TRBV21-1 is tagged as a pseudogene. CDR3 length equals 18 residues.

This chain uses TRBV19 with TRBJ1-5; D is possibly TRBD1 (5 bases). The germline CDR1 and CDR2 sequences are LNHDA and SQIVND (reference sequence). V was clipped by 3 bases and J by 4 bases, with 7 bases between them. The CDR3 length is 13 residues. CDR3 nucleotide sequence: TGTGCCAGTAGTATGGAGGGGAATCAGCCCCAGCATTTT. Protein product: CASSMEGNQPQHF.

The chain carries TRBV5-1 and TRBJ1-1; D not resolved. Germline V CDR1 and CDR2: SGHRS, YFSETQ. V was clipped by 2 bases and J by 4 bases, with 12 bases between them. CDR3 length: 14 amino acids. CDR3 DNA sequence: TGCGCCAGCAGCTTTACGGTAGGAAGCACTGAAGCTTTCTTT. It codes for CASSFTVGSTEAFF.

V usage is TRBV6-5 and J usage is TRBJ2-4, with a tentative D call TRBD2 (5 bases). This CDR3 contains 15 residues. V was cut by 5 bases and J by 0 bases, with 11 bases left in between. In germline, CDR1 is MNHEY, CDR2 SVGAGI. CDR3 DNA sequence: TGTGCCAGCAGTCCGTACGGGGTAGCCAAAAACATTCAGTACTTC. Its protein is CASSPYGVAKNIQYF.

This rearrangement joins TRBV7-8 to TRBJ2-1, with 8 bases aligning to TRBD2. Germline values: CDR1 SGHVS, CDR2 FQNEAQ. The CDR3 totals 14 residues. J gave up 9 bases and V 5 bases, and 9 bases lay outside the gene matches. The DNA of the CDR3 is TGTGCCAGCAGCGCACCCGGGACTAGACGTGAGCAGTTCTTC. Amino acids: CASSAPGTRREQFF.

This clone was seen a handful of times. The chain employs TRBV27 and TRBJ1-1, with D unresolved. This CDR3 spans 13 amino acids. Trimming removed 3 bases from V and 2 bases from J, with 7 bases in between. Germline CDR1 MNHEY, CDR2 SMNVEV (reference sequence). CDR3 coding DNA: TGTGCCAGCAGTTTCAGGAGAAACACTGAAGCTTTCTTT. It translates to CASSFRRNTEAFF.

This rearrangement joins TRBV4-3 to TRBJ1-4; D is ambiguous. The V end was cut by 3 bases, the J end by 1 base, with 6 bases between. Germline lookup yields CDR1 LGHNA and CDR2 YSLEER. This CDR3 is 14 amino acids long. This CDR3 reads CASSQGGTNEKLFF. The CDR3 coding sequence is TGCGCCAGCAGCCAGGGAGGAACTAATGAAAAACTGTTTTTT.

This clone has a single count. The chain employs TRBV28 and TRBJ1-2, with 7 bases that match TRBD1. The germline CDR1 and CDR2 sequences are MDHEN and SYDVKM. This CDR3 comprises 15 residues. The V and J ends lost 2 bases and 3 bases, in that order; junction bases with no gene match: 6. The CDR3 reads CASSLRQGGYYGYTF. In DNA form, the CDR3 reads TGTGCCAGCAGTTTAAGACAGGGAGGGTACTATGGCTACACCTTC.

The rearrangement joins TRBV7-2 to TRBJ2-7, with D uncertain. CDR1 SGHTA and CDR2 FQGNSA come from the germline V gene. Trimming removed 4 bases from V and 6 bases from J, with 10 bases in between. This CDR3 is built from 12 residues. CDR3 in amino acids: CASSSDAVEQYF. For the CDR3, the DNA is TGTGCCAGCAGCTCCGATGCAGTCGAGCAGTACTTC.

The chain has TRBV13 and TRBJ2-7; TRBD2 aligns across 9 bases. Germline CDR1 reads PRHDT; CDR2 reads FYEKMQ (reference sequence). V lost 5 bases and J lost 6; bases outside the gene matches: 8. The CDR3 sequence is 14 residues long. The CDR3 is CASSKISGSGEQYF. Here the CDR3 DNA reads TGTGCCAGCAGCAAAATTAGCGGGAGCGGCGAGCAGTACTTC.

The V call is TRBV14, the J call TRBJ2-1, with a weak D call TRBD2 (6 bases). The germline V and J ends were trimmed by 5 bases and 12 bases, with 23 bases remaining between them. The CDR3 is made up of 15 amino acids. The V gene's germline CDR1 is SGHDN and CDR2 FVKESK. CDR3 coding DNA: TGTGCCAGCAGCGATGCGCTAGCGTACAATGTTGGGCAGTTCTTC. Its protein is CASSDALAYNVGQFF.

The CDR3 DNA sequence: TGTGCCAGCAGTGAAGGTAGCGCCAGTGTACAAGAGACCCAGTACTTC. Protein product: CASSEGSASVQETQYF. The chain combines TRBV6-1 with TRBJ2-5; TRBD2 is a possible D gene (5 bases). CDR3 length: 16 residues. Germline V gene lookup returns CDR1 MNHNS and CDR2 SASEGT. V lost 1 base and J 2 bases, leaving 14 bases between the germline ends.

The gene calls are TRBV19 and TRBJ2-2; D call uncertain. Per germline, CDR1 LNHDA and CDR2 SQIVND (reference sequence). This CDR3 spans 10 amino acids. The V end was cut by 10 bases, the J end by 7 bases, with 7 bases between. This CDR3 is CATAGGELFF. CDR3 sequence (DNA): TGTGCCACCGCAGGCGGGGAGCTGTTTTTT.

The rearrangement uses TRBV7-3 and TRBJ2-3; D call uncertain. Per the germline V gene, CDR1 is SGHTA and CDR2 is FQGTGA. The CDR3 consists of 15 residues. Trimming cost V 2 bases and J 6 bases, with 15 bases left between them. This CDR3 is CASSLGPQIVDTQYF. The CDR3 DNA sequence: TGTGCCAGCAGCTTAGGGCCCCAGATCGTGGATACGCAGTATTTT.

V gene TRBV5-6 combines with J gene TRBJ2-1, with a weak D call TRBD2 (5 bases). Looked up from germline, CDR1 is SGHDT and CDR2 is YYEEEE. This CDR3 is built from 17 residues. The ends were cut back, 1 base at V and 7 bases at J, with 21 bases in the middle. In DNA form, the CDR3 reads TGTGCCAGCAGCTTGATAGGCGGGCCTCAGATGGGGAATGAGCAGTTCTTC. Its translation is CASSLIGGPQMGNEQFF.

This chain connects TRBV9 to TRBJ2-3; TRBD2 might be the D (6 bases). Germline values: CDR1 SGDLS, CDR2 YYNGEE. This CDR3 contains 19 residues. V lost 4 bases and J 5 bases, leaving 29 bases between the germline ends. The CDR3 region is CASSPRTGPSMGGQDTQYF. The CDR3 bases are TGTGCCAGCAGCCCGAGAACTGGTCCTAGCATGGGGGGTCAAGATACGCAGTATTTT.

The CDR3 sequence: CASRPQEASYNEQFF. The CDR3 nucleotides read TGTGCCAGCAGACCACAGGAGGCGTCCTACAATGAGCAGTTCTTC. This rearrangement joins TRBV27 to TRBJ2-1; D is possibly TRBD1 or TRBD2 (5 bases each). The CDR3 is 15 amino acids. Trimming left V 6 bases short and J 1 base short, with 13 bases between. Germline values: CDR1 MNHEY, CDR2 SMNVEV (reference sequence).

V usage is TRBV27 and J usage is TRBJ1-4, with TRBD1 as a possible D gene (5 bases). The CDR3 length is 14 residues. In germline, CDR1 is MNHEY, CDR2 SMNVEV (reference sequence). Trimming took off 6 bases at V and 10 bases at J, with 18 bases between the two ends. CDR3 amino acids: CASSYRGRGGKLFF. In DNA, the CDR3 is TGTGCCAGCAGCTACCGGGGCCGGGGAGGAAAACTGTTTTTT.